The rows below give T cell receptor beta chains drawn from one sample of a study of blood T cell repertoires in COVID-19. The assay was immunoSEQ multiplex PCR, and TCRdb's table has in-frame clones only and misses some. This sample has around 320,000 clones, with around nine tenths found just once. Sequencing input: PBMCs or T cells enriched from blood (not recorded which). Receptors originate from a woman in her twenties or thirties who had been exposed to COVID-19. Both conserved end residues are part of each CDR3. The D gene is left open where the match is weak. Expanded clones get a size class; other rows say once, few or many, or leave the size out.

abundance: .; d_gene: .; j_gene: TRBJ2-1; v_gene: TRBV4-1; CDR3aa: CASSQVTGPAGQNEQFF; CDR3nt: TGCGCCAGCAGCCAAGTGACAGGCCCAGCGGGGCAGAATGAGCAGTTCTTC
abundance: .; d_gene: .; j_gene: TRBJ2-2; v_gene: TRBV5-1; CDR3aa: CASTLVHEKLFF; CDR3nt: TGCGCCAGCACACTGGTCCACGAGAAGCTGTTTTTT
abundance: .; d_gene: .; j_gene: TRBJ1-6; v_gene: TRBV3-1/TRBV3-2; CDR3aa: CASSPQELNSPLHF; CDR3nt: TGTGCCAGCAGCCCACAGGAGTTGAATTCACCCCTCCACTTT
abundance: once; d_gene: .; j_gene: TRBJ1-1; v_gene: TRBV2; CDR3aa: CASSPQGMYTEAFF; CDR3nt: TGTGCCAGCAGTCCCCAGGGTATGTACACTGAAGCTTTCTTT
abundance: .; d_gene: TRBD1; j_gene: TRBJ1-2; v_gene: TRBV5-6; CDR3aa: CASSRGERGRNGYTF; CDR3nt: TGTGCCAGCAGCCGAGGCGAGAGGGGGCGGAATGGCTACACCTTC
abundance: .; d_gene: TRBD2; j_gene: TRBJ2-5; v_gene: TRBV7-6; CDR3aa: CASSFRTSGQETQYF; CDR3nt: TGTGCCAGCAGCTTCCGGACTAGCGGGCAAGAGACCCAGTACTTC
abundance: .; d_gene: .; j_gene: TRBJ2-7; v_gene: TRBV6-2/TRBV6-3; CDR3aa: CASSYNTADWSSYEQYF; CDR3nt: TGTGCCAGCAGTTACAATACGGCGGACTGGAGCTCCTACGAGCAGTACTTC
abundance: .; d_gene: TRBD2; j_gene: TRBJ2-5; v_gene: TRBV3-1/TRBV3-2; CDR3aa: CASSPSGGIQETQYF; CDR3nt: TGTGCCAGCAGCCCTAGCGGGGGGATCCAAGAGACCCAGTACTTC
abundance: .; d_gene: .; j_gene: TRBJ1-2; v_gene: TRBV7-2; CDR3aa: CASSLVGRGVGYTF; CDR3nt: TGTGCCAGCAGCTTAGTTGGGAGGGGCGTTGGCTACACCTTC
abundance: once; d_gene: .; j_gene: TRBJ2-7; v_gene: TRBV6-5; CDR3aa: CASQAGSYEQYF; CDR3nt: TGTGCCAGCCAGGCGGGCTCCTACGAGCAGTACTTC
abundance: .; d_gene: .; j_gene: TRBJ1-1; v_gene: TRBV13; CDR3aa: CASREDPLEAFF; CDR3nt: TGTGCCAGTCGGGAGGACCCCCTCGAAGCTTTCTTT
abundance: .; d_gene: TRBD2; j_gene: TRBJ2-1; v_gene: TRBV10-3; CDR3aa: CAISGRTSVLSYNEQFF; CDR3nt: TGTGCCATCAGTGGGCGGACTAGCGTGTTGTCCTACAATGAGCAGTTCTTC
abundance: once; d_gene: .; j_gene: TRBJ1-5; v_gene: TRBV5-1; CDR3aa: CASSLDPGTDQPQHF; CDR3nt: TGCGCCAGCAGCTTGGACCCAGGTACCGATCAGCCCCAGCATTTT